The rows below give T cell receptor beta chains drawn from one sample of a study of OX40 agonist ivuxolimab in advanced cancers. Here immunoSEQ multiplex PCR was the method, and the copy in TCRdb shows in-frame clones only, minus some. The data show approximately 19,000 clones, around 83% seen once. Sequences were derived from CD4+ or CD8+ T cells sorted from blood, sampled in a trial of the OX40 agonist ivuxolimab. All receptors derive from an adult with an advanced solid tumor such as melanoma, head and neck, liver or kidney cancer. CDR3s include the opening cysteine and the closing phenylalanine or tryptophan. The order of the fields is J gene, V gene, clone size, D gene, CDR3 protein, CDR3 DNA. D genes are given only for firm matches. Expanded clones are given a class, and other clones once, few, many or no size at all.

J: TRBJ2-5; V: TRBV15; size: once; D: TRBD2; CDR3: CATSRYREASLETQYF; DNA: TGTGCCACCAGCAGGTACCGGGAGGCCTCGCTTGAGACCCAGTACTTC
J: TRBJ1-2; V: TRBV29-1; size: -; D: -; CDR3: CSVEDGEGRHGYTF; DNA: TGCAGCGTTGAAGATGGGGAAGGCCGGCATGGCTACACCTTC
J: TRBJ2-3; V: TRBV6-1; size: -; D: -; CDR3: CASPPGRTSTDTQYF; DNA: TGTGCCAGCCCCCCAGGACGGACAAGCACAGATACGCAGTATTTT
J: TRBJ2-7; V: TRBV9; size: -; D: -; CDR3: CASSSSLSYEQYF; DNA: TGTGCCAGCAGCTCCAGTCTCTCCTACGAGCAGTACTTC
J: TRBJ2-7; V: TRBV9; size: -; D: TRBD2; CDR3: CASSLGTSGKREQYF; DNA: TGTGCCAGCAGCTTAGGGACTAGCGGGAAACGCGAGCAGTACTTC
J: TRBJ1-6; V: TRBV27; size: -; D: TRBD1; CDR3: CASSLETGTGQRSPLHF; DNA: TGTGCCAGCAGTTTAGAAACCGGGACAGGACAGAGGTCACCCCTCCACTTT
J: TRBJ1-1; V: TRBV11-2; size: -; D: -; CDR3: CASSFLRGRNTEAFF; DNA: TGTGCCAGCAGCTTTCTTAGGGGCCGGAACACTGAAGCTTTCTTT
J: TRBJ2-5; V: TRBV4-2; size: few; D: TRBD2; CDR3: CASSQIAGGQETQYF; DNA: TGTGCCAGCAGCCAAATAGCGGGAGGGCAAGAGACCCAGTACTTC
J: TRBJ2-1; V: TRBV7-8; size: -; D: TRBD2; CDR3: CASSWWEVAGTYNEQFF; DNA: TGTGCCAGCAGCTGGTGGGAGGTAGCGGGGACCTACAATGAGCAGTTCTTC
J: TRBJ2-7; V: TRBV7-9; size: -; D: -; CDR3: CASSSPIGGTSYEQYF; DNA: TGTGCCAGCAGCTCACCCATTGGGGGGACATCCTACGAGCAGTACTTC
J: TRBJ2-7; V: TRBV11-2; size: -; D: TRBD2; CDR3: CASSLGLAGSYEQYF; DNA: TGTGCCAGCAGCTTAGGACTAGCGGGATCCTACGAGCAGTACTTC
J: TRBJ2-1; V: TRBV12-5; size: medium-sized; D: -; CDR3: CASGFTPVSYNEQFF; DNA: TGTGCTAGTGGTTTTACCCCCGTGAGCTACAATGAGCAGTTCTTC
J: TRBJ2-7; V: TRBV27; size: -; D: TRBD2; CDR3: CADPRGLASEQYF; DNA: TGTGCCGACCCTCGGGGACTAGCGTCCGAGCAGTACTTC
J: TRBJ1-3; V: TRBV7-9; size: -; D: -; CDR3: CASSLATGGTSGNTIYF; DNA: TGTGCCAGCAGCTTAGCCACTGGGGGCACCTCTGGAAACACCATATATTTT
J: TRBJ2-7; V: TRBV19; size: -; D: TRBD1; CDR3: CASSIDLGQGAYEQYF; DNA: TGTGCCAGTAGTATAGATCTGGGACAGGGGGCATACGAGCAGTACTTC
J: TRBJ1-3; V: TRBV7-8; size: -; D: TRBD1; CDR3: CASSRDRGLTGNTIYF; DNA: TGTGCCAGCAGCCGTGACAGGGGACTAACTGGAAACACCATATATTTT
J: TRBJ2-1; V: TRBV13; size: -; D: -; CDR3: CASSLGLALDEQFF; DNA: TGTGCCAGCAGCTTAGGCCTGGCCTTGGATGAGCAGTTCTTC
J: TRBJ2-5; V: TRBV5-6; size: medium-sized; D: -; CDR3: CASSLSAFETQYF; DNA: TGTGCCAGCAGCTTATCTGCGTTCGAGACCCAGTACTTC